The T cell receptor (beta chain) described here comes from a study of T cell clonotyping in hematopoietic cell transplantation. Study observations and caveats: Higher Inverse Simpson Index values in graft donor and pretransplant recipient predicted broader posttransplant TCR diversity. No sorting was done, leaving CD4 and CD8 contributions mixed. Recipient TCR diversity dropped after transplant; expanded clonotypes rose from day 30 to 180. Few recipient clonotypes overlapped donors; over 95% were de novo at given depth.

Trimming shortened V by 5 bases and J by 7 bases, and 17 bases separated the two germline ends. The CDR3 spans 14 residues. Germline CDR1 and CDR2: MDHEN and SYDVKM. On this clone itself: As yet, its antigen is unknown.

Generated by immunoSEQ multiplex PCR, the TCRdb table keeps only in-frame clones and is missing some. Here the sample spans about 36,000 clones, over 70% being singletons. Sample: peripheral blood mononuclear cells. The receptor's source is a woman in her thirties or forties in good health. Some clones in this sample may be carry-over from other donors' samples. V gene TRBV28 combines with J gene TRBJ1-1, with D tentatively TRBD1 (5 bases). CDR3 residues: CASSPPGTGGEAFF. As DNA, the CDR3 is TGTGCCAGCAGTCCCCCGGGGACCGGCGGTGAAGCTTTCTTT. Full variable domain (remainder filled in from reference TRBV28 and TRBJ1-1): DVKVTQSSRYLVKRTGEKVFLECVQDMDHENMFWYRQDPGLGLRLIYFSYDVKMKEKGDIPEGYSVSREKKERFSLILESASTNQTSMYLCASSPPGTGGEAFFGQGTRLTVV.